The rows below give T cell receptor beta chains drawn from one sample of a study of response to subunit inactivated influenza vaccine. TCRdb redid the calling of the RT-PCR reads with MiXCR, one entry per CDR3 protein. The sample contains 450,000 to 700,000 distinct CDR3 sequences, around 13% of which appear only once. Sequences were derived from PBMCs from blood, sampled 11 to 12 days after vaccination. These TCRs come from a man aged 50 or older who received an inactivated influenza vaccine. Both conserved end residues are part of each CDR3. A D gene is named only where the DNA matches it firmly. Size is stated for part of the rows, as once, few or many counts, or as a class when the clone is expanded.

clone_size	v_call	j_call	d_call	cdr3_nt	cdr3_aa
many	TRBV4-1	TRBJ1-2	TRBD1	TGCGCCAGCAGCCACCACGACAGGGGCTATGGCTACACCTTC	CASSHHDRGYGYTF
few	TRBV6-5	TRBJ1-6	TRBD1	TGTGCCAGCAGTTACTCGCCGACAGGGTCTCATAATTCACCCCTCCACTTT	CASSYSPTGSHNSPLHF
few	TRBV6-1	TRBJ2-1	TRBD2	TGTGCCAGCAGTGCCTCTGGCGGGAGGGCCGTGAATGAGCAGTTCTTC	CASSASGGRAVNEQFF
.	TRBV5-1	TRBJ2-7	.	TGCGCCAGCAGCGGCGGGACACAGGGCTACGAGCAGTACTTC	CASSGGTQGYEQYF
few	TRBV15	TRBJ2-1	TRBD1	TGTGCCACCAGCAGAGATACAGGGGGTTACTACAATGAGCAGTTCTTC	CATSRDTGGYYNEQFF
.	TRBV20-1	TRBJ2-5	TRBD2	TGCAGTGCTAGAGATCCCCTAGCGGGGGGCCTGGAGACCCAGTACTTC	CSARDPLAGGLETQYF
.	TRBV5-4	TRBJ2-1	.	TGTGCCAGCAGCGGAGGGGGCGATCCGGACTACAATGAGCAGTTCTTC	CASSGGGDPDYNEQFF
.	TRBV6-5	TRBJ2-3	TRBD2	TGTGCCAGCAGTTACTCGAGACTAGCGGGGGTGCCTGGTACGCAGTATTTT	CASSYSRLAGVPGTQYF
.	TRBV30	TRBJ1-2	.	TGTGCCTGGAGTGTATTAGCTACCCGGGGCTACACCTTC	CAWSVLATRGYTF
many	TRBV27	TRBJ2-1	.	TGTGCCAGCAGCCGTGAGGGGCCGGGGTACAATGAGCAGTTCTTC	CASSREGPGYNEQFF
.	TRBV20-1	TRBJ1-3	.	TGCAGTGCAGCCAGGGGATCTGGAAACACCATATATTTT	CSAARGSGNTIYF
.	TRBV28	TRBJ2-1	TRBD2	TGTGCCAGCAGGCTATCCGGGACTAGCCTTTACAATGAGCAGTTCTTC	CASRLSGTSLYNEQFF